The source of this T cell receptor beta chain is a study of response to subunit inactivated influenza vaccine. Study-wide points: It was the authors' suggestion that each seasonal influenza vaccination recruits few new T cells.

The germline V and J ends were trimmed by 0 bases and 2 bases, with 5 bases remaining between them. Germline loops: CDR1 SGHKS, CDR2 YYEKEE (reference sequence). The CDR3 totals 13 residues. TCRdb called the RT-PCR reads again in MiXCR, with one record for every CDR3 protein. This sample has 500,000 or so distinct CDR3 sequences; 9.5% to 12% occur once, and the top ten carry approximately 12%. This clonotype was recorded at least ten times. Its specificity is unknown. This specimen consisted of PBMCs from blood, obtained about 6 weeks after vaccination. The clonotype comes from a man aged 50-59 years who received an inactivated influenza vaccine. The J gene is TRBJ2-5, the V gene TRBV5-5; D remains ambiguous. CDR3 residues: CASSLDRQETQYF. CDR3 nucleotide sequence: TGTGCCAGCAGCTTGGACAGACAAGAGACCCAGTACTTC. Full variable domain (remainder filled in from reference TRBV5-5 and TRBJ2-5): DAGVTQSPTHLIKTRGQQVTLRCSPISGHKSVSWYQQVLGQGPQFIFQYYEKEERGRGNFPDRFSARQFPNYSSELNVNALLLGDSALYLCASSLDRQETQYFGPGTRLLVL.